The sequence of this T cell receptor beta chain was determined in a study of T cell responses to AZD1222 COVID-19 vaccine. Study-level information: Both about-4-week and about-12-week second-dose recipients were combined. Findings of the study overall: Vaccination with two AZD1222 doses was followed by a rise in Spike-specific TCR breadth and depth.

Profiled with immunoSEQ multiplex PCR; TCRdb holds only in-frame clones, not every one. This table has about 79,000 clones, about 84% appearing once. Trimming removed 1 base from V and 8 bases from J; junction bases left unmatched: 8. Germline CDR1 reads LGHDT; CDR2 reads YNNKEL (reference sequence). The CDR3 is 15 amino acids. Notes on this clone: Its antigen is currently unknown.

The source is an adult in good health. Specimen: peripheral blood, collected on day 0 of AZD1222 vaccination. V and J are TRBV3-1 (or the pseudogene TRBV3-2) and TRBJ1-2; 9 bases map to TRBD1. The CDR3, as DNA: TGTGCCAGCAGCCAAGTCTCCGACAGGGGGGACGGCTACACCTTC. Amino acid sequence: CASSQVSDRGDGYTF.